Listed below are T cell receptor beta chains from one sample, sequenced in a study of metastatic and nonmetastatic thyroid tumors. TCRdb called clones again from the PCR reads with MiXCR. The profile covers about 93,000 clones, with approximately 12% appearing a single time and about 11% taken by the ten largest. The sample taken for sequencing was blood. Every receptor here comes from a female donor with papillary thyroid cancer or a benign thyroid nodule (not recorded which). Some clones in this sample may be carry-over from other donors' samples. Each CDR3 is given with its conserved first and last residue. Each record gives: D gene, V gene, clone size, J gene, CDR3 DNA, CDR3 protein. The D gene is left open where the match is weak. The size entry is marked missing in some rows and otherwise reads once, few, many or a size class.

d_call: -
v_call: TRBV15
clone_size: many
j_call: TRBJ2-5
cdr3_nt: TGTGCCACCAGCAGACCCCCCCGAGAGACCCAGTACTTC
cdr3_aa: CATSRPPRETQYF

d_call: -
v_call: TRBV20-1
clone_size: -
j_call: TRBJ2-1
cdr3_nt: TGCAGTGCTAGAGATATCGAGAGCTCCTACAATGAGCAGTTCTTC
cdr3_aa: CSARDIESSYNEQFF

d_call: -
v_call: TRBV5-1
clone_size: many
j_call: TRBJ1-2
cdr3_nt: TGCGCCAGCAGCTTGGGAGGGACCTATGGCTACACCTTC
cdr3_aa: CASSLGGTYGYTF

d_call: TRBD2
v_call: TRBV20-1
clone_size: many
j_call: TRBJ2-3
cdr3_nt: TGCAGTGCTACCCCCTATTTGGCGGGAGTCAAAGATACGCAGTATTTT
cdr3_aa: CSATPYLAGVKDTQYF

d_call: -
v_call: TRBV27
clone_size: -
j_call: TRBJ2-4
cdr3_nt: TGTTCCAGCAGTCCCAAAGGACAGAGAGACTTAGCCAAAAACATTCAGTACTTC
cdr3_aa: CSSSPKGQRDLAKNIQYF

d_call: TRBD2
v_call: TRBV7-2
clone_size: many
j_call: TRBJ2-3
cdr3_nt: TGTGCCAGCAGCTTAGGGGCTAGCGGGGGTAATACGCAGTATTTT
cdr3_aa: CASSLGASGGNTQYF

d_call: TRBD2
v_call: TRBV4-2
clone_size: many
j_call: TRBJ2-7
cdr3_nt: TGTGCCAGCAGCCAATCGTCGACTAGCGGGAGATCCCACGAGCAGTACTTC
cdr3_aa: CASSQSSTSGRSHEQYF

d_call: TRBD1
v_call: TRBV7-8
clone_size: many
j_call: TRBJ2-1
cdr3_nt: TGTGCCAGCAGCCCCCGGGACAGGGGGCTGAATGAGCAGTTCTTC
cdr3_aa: CASSPRDRGLNEQFF

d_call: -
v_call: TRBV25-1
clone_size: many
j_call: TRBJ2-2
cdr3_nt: TGTGCCAGCAGTCGCGGACTCACCACAAGCGGGGAGCTGTTTTTT
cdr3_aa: CASSRGLTTSGELFF

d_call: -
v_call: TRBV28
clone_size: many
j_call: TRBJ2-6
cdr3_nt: TGTGCCAGCAGTTCCATCTCTGGGGCCAACGTCCTGACTTTC
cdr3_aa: CASSSISGANVLTF

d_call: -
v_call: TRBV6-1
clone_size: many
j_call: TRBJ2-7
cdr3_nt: TGTGCCAGCAGGAACAGGGACGAGCAGTACTTC
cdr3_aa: CASRNRDEQYF

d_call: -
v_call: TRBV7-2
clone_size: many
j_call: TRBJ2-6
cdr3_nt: TGTGCCAGCAGCCCGATCGCTGGGGCCAACGTCCTGACTTTC
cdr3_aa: CASSPIAGANVLTF